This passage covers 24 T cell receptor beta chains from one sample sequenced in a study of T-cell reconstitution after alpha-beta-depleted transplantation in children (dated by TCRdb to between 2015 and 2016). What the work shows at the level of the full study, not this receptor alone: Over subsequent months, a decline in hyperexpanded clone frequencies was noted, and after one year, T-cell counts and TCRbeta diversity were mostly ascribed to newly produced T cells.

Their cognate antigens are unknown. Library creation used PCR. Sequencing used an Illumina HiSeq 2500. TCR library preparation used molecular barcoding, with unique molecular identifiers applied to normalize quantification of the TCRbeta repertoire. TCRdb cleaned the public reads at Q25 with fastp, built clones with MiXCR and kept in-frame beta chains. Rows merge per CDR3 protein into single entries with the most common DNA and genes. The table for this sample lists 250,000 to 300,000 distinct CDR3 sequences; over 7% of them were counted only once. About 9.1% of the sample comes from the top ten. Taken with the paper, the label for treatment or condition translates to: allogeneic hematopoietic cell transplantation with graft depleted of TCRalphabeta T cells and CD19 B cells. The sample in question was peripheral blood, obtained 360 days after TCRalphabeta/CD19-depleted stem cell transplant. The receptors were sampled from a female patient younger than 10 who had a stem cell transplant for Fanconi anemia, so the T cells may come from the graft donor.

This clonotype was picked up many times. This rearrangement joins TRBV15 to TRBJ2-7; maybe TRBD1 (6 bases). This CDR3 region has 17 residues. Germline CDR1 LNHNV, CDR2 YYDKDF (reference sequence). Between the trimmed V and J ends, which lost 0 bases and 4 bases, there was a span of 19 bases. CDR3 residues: CATSRDVGQGSGYEQYV. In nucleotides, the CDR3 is TGTGCCACCAGCAGAGATGTAGGGCAGGGGAGTGGGTACGAGCAGTACGTC.

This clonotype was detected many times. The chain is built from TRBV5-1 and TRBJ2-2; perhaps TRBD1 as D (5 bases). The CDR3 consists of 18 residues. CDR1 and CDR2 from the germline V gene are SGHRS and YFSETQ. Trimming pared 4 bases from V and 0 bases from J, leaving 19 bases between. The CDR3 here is CASSVNQGGVPNTGELFF. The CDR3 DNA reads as TGCGCCAGCAGCGTCAACCAGGGTGGCGTTCCGAACACCGGGGAGCTGTTTTTT. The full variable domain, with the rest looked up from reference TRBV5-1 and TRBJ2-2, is KAGVTQTPRYLIKTRGQQVTLSCSPISGHRSVSWYQQTPGQGLQFLFEYFSETQRNKGNFPGRFSGRQFSNSRSEMNVSTLELGDSALYLCASSVNQGGVPNTGELFFGEGSRLTVL.

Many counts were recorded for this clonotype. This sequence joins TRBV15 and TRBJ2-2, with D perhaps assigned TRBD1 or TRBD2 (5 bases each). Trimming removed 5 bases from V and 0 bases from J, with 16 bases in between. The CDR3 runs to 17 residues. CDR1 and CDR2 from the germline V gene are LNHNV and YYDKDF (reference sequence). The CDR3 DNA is TGTGCCACCAGCTACCCTCGGGACCGACCGAACACCGGGGAGCTGTTTTTT. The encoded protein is CATSYPRDRPNTGELFF.

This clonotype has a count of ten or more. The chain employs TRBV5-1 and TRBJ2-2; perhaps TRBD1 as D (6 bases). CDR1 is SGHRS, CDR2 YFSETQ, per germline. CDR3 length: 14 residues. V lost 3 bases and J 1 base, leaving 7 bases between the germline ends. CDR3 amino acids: CASSSTGNTGELFF. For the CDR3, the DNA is TGCGCCAGCAGCTCGACAGGGAACACCGGGGAGCTGTTTTTT.

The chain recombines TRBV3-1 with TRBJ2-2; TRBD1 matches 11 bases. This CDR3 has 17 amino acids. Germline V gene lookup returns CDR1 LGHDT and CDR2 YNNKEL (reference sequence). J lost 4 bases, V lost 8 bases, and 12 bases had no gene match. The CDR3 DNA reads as TGTGCCAGCTGCGGGAGGACAGGGGGCTTTTCCACCGGGGAGCTGTTTTTT. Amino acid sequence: CASCGRTGGFSTGELFF.

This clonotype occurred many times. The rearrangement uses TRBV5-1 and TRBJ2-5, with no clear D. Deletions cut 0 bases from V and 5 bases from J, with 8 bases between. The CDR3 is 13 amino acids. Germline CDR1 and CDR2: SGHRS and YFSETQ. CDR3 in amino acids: CASSLEVRETQYF. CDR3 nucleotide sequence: TGCGCCAGCAGCTTGGAGGTCAGGGAGACCCAGTACTTC.

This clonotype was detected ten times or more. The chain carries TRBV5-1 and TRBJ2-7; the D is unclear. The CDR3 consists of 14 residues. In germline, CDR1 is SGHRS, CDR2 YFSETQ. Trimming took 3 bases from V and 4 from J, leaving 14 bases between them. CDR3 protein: CASSSRVIGYEQYF. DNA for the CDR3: TGCGCCAGCAGCTCAAGGGTAATCGGATACGAGCAGTACTTC.

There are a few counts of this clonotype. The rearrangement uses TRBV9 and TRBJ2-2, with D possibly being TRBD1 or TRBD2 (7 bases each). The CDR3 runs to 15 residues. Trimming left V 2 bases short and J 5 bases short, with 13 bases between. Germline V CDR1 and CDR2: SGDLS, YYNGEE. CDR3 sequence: CASSVAGGGTGELFF. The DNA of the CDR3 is TGTGCCAGCAGCGTGGCAGGGGGGGGGACCGGGGAGCTGTTTTTT.

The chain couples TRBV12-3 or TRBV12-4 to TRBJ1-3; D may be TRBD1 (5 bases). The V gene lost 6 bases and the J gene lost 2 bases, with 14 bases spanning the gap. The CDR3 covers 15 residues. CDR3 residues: CASSYGDLAGNTIYF. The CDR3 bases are TGTGCCAGCAGCTACGGGGACTTAGCTGGAAACACCATATATTTT.

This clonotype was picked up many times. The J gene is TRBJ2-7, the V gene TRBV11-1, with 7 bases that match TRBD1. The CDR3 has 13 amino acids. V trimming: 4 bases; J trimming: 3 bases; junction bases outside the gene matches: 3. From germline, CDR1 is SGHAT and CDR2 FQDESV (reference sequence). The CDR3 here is CASSSGTVYEQYV. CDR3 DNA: TGTGCCAGCAGCTCGGGGACAGTCTACGAGCAGTACGTC.

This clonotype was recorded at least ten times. The CDR3 is CATLPGQGGDTQYF. The CDR3 nucleotides read TGTGCCACCCTTCCGGGACAGGGAGGAGATACGCAGTATTTT. The genes are TRBV6-1 and TRBJ2-3; the match to TRBD1 covers 9 bases. The CDR3 extends over 14 amino acids. The V gene end was trimmed by 10 bases and the J gene end by 5 bases; junction bases not matched to a gene: 10. The germline CDR1 and CDR2 sequences are MNHNS and SASEGT.

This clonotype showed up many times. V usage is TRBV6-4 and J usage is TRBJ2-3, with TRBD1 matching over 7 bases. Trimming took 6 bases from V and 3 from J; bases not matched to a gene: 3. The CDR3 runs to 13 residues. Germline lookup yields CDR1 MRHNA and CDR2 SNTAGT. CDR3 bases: TGTGCCAGCAGGACAGGGAGTACAGATACGCAGTATTTT. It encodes CASRTGSTDTQYF.

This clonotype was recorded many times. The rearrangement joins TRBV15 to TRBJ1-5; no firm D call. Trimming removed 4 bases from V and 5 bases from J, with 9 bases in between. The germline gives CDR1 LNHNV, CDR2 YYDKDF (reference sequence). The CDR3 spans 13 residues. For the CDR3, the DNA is TGTGCCACCAGCATCGTCCCCCATCAGCCCCAGCATTTT. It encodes CATSIVPHQPQHF.

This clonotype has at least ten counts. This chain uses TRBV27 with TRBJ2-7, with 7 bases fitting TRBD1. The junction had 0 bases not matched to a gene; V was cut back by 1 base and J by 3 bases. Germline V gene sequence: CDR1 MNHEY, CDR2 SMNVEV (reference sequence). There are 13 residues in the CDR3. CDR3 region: CASSLYRGYEQYF. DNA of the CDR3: TGTGCCAGCAGTTTATACAGGGGCTACGAGCAGTACTTC.

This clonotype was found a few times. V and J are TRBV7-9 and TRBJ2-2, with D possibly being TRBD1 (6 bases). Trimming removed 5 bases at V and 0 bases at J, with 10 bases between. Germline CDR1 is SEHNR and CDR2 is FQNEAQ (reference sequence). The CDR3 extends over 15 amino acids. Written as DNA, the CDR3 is TGTGCCAGCAGCGACAGGTTCGCGAACACCGGGGAGCTGTTTTTT. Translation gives CASSDRFANTGELFF. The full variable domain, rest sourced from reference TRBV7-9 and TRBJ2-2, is DTGVSQNPRHKITKRGQNVTFRCDPISEHNRLYWYRQTLGQGPEFLTYFQNEAQLEKSRLLSDRFSAERPKGSFSTLEIQRTEQGDSAMYLCASSDRFANTGELFFGEGSRLTVL.

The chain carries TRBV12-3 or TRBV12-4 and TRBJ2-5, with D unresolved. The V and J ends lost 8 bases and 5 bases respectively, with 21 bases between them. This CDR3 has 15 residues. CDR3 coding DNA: TGTGCCAGCGGCCCTGGGTTCCTGTTCGAGGAGACCCAGTACTTC. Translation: CASGPGFLFEETQYF.

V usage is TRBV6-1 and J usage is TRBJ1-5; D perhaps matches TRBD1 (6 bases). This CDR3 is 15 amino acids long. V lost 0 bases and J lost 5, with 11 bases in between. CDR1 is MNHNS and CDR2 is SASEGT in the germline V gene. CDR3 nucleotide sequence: TGTGCCAGCAGTGAAGCCGGGGCAGGGGATCAGCCCCAGCATTTT. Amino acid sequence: CASSEAGAGDQPQHF.

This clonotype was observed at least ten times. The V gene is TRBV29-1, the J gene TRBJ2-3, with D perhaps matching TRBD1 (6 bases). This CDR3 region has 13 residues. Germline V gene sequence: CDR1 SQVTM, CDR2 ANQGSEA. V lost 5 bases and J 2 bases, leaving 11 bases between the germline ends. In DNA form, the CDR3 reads TGCAGCGTTATGGGGGCAAACACAGATACGCAGTATTTT. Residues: CSVMGANTDTQYF.

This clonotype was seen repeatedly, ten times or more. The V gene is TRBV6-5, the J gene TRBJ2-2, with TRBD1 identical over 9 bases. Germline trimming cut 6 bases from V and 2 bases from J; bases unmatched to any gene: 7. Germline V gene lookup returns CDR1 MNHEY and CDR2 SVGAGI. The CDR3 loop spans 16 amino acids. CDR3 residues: CASSYDRGFNTGELFF. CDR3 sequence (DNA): TGTGCCAGCAGCTACGACAGGGGGTTCAACACCGGGGAGCTGTTTTTT.

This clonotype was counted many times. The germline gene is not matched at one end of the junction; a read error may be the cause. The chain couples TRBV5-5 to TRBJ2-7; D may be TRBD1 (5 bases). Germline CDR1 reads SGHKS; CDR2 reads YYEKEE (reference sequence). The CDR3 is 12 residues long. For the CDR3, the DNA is TGTGCCAGCAGCTTGGTTCCAGGGTTGACGGGTTTC. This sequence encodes CASSLVPGLTGF.

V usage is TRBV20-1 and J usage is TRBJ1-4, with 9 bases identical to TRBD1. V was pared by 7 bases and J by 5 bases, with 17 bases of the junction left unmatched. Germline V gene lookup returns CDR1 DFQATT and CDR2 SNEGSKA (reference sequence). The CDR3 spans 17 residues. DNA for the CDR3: TGCAGTGTCCGACTGCCACCGGGACAGGGCGCCAATGAAAAACTGTTTTTT. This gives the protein CSVRLPPGQGANEKLFF.

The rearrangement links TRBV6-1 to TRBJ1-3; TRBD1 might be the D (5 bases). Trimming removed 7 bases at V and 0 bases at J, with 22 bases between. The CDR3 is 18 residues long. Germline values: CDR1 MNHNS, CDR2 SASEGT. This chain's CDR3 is CASTRGAAGPISGNTIYF. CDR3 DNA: TGTGCCAGCACCCGGGGAGCGGCGGGGCCCATCTCTGGAAACACCATATATTTT.

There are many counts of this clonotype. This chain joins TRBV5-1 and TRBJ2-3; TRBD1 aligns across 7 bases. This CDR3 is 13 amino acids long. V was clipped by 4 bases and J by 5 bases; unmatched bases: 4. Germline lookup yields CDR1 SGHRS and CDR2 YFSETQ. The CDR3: CASSITGEDTQYF. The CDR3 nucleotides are TGCGCCAGCAGCATTACAGGGGAAGATACGCAGTATTTT. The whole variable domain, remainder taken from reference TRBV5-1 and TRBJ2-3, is KAGVTQTPRYLIKTRGQQVTLSCSPISGHRSVSWYQQTPGQGLQFLFEYFSETQRNKGNFPGRFSGRQFSNSRSEMNVSTLELGDSALYLCASSITGEDTQYFGPGTRLTVL.

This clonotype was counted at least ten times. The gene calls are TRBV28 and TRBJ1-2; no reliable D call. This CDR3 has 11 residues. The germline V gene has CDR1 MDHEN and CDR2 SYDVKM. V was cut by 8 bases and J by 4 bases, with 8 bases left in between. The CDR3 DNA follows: TGTGCCAGCCGGAAGGTCTATGGCTACACCTTC. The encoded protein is CASRKVYGYTF.